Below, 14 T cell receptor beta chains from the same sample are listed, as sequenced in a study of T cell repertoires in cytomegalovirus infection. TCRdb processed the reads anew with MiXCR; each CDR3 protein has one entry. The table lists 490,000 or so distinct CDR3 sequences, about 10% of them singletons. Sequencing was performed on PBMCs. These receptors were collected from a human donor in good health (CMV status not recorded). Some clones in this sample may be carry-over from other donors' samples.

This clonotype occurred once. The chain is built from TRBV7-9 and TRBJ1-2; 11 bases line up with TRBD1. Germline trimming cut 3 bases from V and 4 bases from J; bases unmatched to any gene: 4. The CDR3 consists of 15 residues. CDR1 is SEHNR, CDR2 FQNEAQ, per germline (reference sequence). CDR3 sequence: CASSFGQGATYGYTF. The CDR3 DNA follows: TGTGCCAGCAGCTTCGGACAGGGGGCTACCTATGGCTACACCTTC.

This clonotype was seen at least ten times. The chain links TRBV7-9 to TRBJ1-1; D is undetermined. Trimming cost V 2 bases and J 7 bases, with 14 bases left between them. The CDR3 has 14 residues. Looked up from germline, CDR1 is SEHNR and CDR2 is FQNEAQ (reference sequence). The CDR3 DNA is TGTGCCAGCAGCTTAACCCGTGACAAAAATGAAGCTTTCTTT. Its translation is CASSLTRDKNEAFF.

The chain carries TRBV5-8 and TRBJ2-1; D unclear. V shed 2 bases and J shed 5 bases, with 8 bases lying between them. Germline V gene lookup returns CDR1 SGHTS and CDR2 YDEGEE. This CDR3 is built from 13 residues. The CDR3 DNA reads TGTGCCAGCAGCTTATTCAGAAACAATGAGCAGTTCTTC. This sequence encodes CASSLFRNNEQFF.

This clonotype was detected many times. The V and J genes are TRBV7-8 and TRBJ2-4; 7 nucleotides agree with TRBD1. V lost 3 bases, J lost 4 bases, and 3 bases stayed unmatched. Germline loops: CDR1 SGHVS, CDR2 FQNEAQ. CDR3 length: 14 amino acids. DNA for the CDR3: TGTGCCAGCAGCTTCGGGACAGTAAAAAACATTCAGTACTTC. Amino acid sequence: CASSFGTVKNIQYF.

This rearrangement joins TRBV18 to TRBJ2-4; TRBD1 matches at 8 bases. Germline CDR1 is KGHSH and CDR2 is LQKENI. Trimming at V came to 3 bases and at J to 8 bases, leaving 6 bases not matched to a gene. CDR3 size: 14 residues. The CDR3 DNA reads TGTGCCAGCTCACCGCAGGGGGCCTGGGACATTCAGTACTTC. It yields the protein CASSPQGAWDIQYF.

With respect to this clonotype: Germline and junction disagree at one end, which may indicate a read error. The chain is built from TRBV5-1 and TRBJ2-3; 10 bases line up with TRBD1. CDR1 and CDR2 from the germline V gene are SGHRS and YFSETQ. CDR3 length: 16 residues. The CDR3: CASRPGTGVGTATQYF. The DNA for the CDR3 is TGCGCCAGCAGGCCCGGGACAGGGGTTGGCACAGCTACGCAGTATTTT.

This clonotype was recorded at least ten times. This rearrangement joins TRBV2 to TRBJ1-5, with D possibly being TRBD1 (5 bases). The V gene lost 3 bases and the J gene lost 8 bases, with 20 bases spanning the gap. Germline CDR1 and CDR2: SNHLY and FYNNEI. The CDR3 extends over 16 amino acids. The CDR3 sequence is CASSERTLRAGEPQHF. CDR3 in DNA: TGTGCCAGCAGTGAGCGGACACTGCGCGCTGGGGAGCCCCAGCATTTT.

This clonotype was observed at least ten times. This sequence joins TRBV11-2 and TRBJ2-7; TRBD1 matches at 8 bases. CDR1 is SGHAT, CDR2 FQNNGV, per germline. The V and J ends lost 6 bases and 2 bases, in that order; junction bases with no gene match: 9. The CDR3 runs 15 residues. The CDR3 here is CASSFRQGSTYEQYF. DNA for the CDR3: TGTGCCAGCAGTTTTAGACAGGGGTCCACCTACGAGCAGTACTTC.

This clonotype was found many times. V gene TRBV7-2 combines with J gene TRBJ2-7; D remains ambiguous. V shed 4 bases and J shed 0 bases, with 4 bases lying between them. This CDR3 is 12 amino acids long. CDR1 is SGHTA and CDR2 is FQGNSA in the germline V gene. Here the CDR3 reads CASSYDSYEQYF. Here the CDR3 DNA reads TGTGCCAGCAGCTATGACTCCTACGAGCAGTACTTC.

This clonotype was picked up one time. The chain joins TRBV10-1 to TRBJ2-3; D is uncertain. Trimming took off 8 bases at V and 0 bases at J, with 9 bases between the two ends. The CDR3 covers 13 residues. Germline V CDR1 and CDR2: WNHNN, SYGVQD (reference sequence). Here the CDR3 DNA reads TGCGCCAGCGAGCAGTCTAGCACAGATACGCAGTATTTT. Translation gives CASEQSSTDTQYF.

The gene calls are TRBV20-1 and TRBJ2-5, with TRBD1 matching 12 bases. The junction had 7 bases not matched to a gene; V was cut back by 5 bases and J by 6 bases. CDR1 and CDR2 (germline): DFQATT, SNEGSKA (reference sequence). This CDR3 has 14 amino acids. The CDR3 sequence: CSAVPGQGAQTQYF. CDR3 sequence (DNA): TGCAGTGCTGTACCGGGACAGGGGGCACAGACCCAGTACTTC.

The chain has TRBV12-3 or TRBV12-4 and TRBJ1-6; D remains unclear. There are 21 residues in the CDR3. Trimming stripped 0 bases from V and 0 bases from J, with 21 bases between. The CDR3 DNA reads TGTGCCAGCAGTTTAGCGCTGGGTGTCTCCCTCCGCAGCTCCTATAATTCACCCCTCCACTTT. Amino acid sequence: CASSLALGVSLRSSYNSPLHF.

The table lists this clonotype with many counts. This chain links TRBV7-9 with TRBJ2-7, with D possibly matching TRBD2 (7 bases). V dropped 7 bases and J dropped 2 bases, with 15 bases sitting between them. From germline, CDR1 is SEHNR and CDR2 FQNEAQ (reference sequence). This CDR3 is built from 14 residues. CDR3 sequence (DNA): TGTGCCAGCACCCTCGGGGGGCTCACCTACGAGCAGTACTTC. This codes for CASTLGGLTYEQYF. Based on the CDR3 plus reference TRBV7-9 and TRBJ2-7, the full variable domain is DTGVSQNPRHKITKRGQNVTFRCDPISEHNRLYWYRQTLGQGPEFLTYFQNEAQLEKSRLLSDRFSAERPKGSFSTLEIQRTEQGDSAMYLCASTLGGLTYEQYFGPGTRLTVT.

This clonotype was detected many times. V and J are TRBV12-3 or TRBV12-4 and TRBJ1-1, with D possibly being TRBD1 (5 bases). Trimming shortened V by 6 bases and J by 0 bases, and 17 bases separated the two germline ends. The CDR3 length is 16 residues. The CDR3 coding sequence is TGTGCCAGCAGCCGAAACGCGGGACGTATGAACACTGAAGCTTTCTTT. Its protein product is CASSRNAGRMNTEAFF.